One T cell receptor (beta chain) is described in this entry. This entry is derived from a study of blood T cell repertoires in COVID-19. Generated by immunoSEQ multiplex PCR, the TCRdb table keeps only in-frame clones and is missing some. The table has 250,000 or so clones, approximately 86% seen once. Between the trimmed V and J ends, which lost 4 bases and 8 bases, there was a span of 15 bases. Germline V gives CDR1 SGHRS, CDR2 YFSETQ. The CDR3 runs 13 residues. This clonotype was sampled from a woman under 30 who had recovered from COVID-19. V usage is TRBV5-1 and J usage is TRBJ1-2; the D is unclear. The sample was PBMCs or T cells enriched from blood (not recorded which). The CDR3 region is CASSGKGPGGYTF. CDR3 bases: TGCGCCAGCAGCGGTAAAGGGCCGGGGGGCTACACCTTC.